The next 22 T cell receptor beta chains were all read from a single sample in a study of T cells after yellow fever vaccination. TCRdb processed the 5' RACE reads anew with MiXCR; each CDR3 protein has one entry. The data show 200,000 to 300,000 distinct CDR3 sequences, with 10% to 15% seen just once and roughly 0.5% held by the top ten. Sequencing was performed on CD4+ T cells sorted from PBMCs, taken 45 days after the yellow fever booster vaccination. Receptors originate from a man aged 25 to 45 who received the YFV17D yellow fever vaccine.

This chain joins TRBV10-3 and TRBJ2-3; TRBD1 aligns across 7 bases. The ends lost 4 bases at V and 10 bases at J; junction bases unmatched: 8. CDR3 length equals 13 residues. Germline CDR1 reads ENHRY; CDR2 reads SYGVKD. The CDR3 here is CAISGSDRVSQYF. CDR3 bases: TGTGCCATCAGTGGTAGCGACAGGGTCTCGCAGTATTTT.

This clonotype was seen only a few times. This chain connects TRBV18 to TRBJ1-5, with TRBD1 matching 8 bases. Trimming took 1 base from V and 2 from J; bases not matched to a gene: 7. Germline V gene sequence: CDR1 KGHSH, CDR2 LQKENI. The CDR3 runs to 17 residues. CDR3 bases: TGTGCCAGCTCACCACAGGGACAGGTGGTGCGCAATCAGCCCCAGCATTTT. Protein product: CASSPQGQVVRNQPQHF.

The sample holds a few counts of this clonotype. The chain is built from TRBV20-1 and TRBJ1-4; unclear D gene. Between the trimmed V and J ends, which lost 6 bases and 0 bases, there was a span of 17 bases. The CDR3 is 16 amino acids. The V gene's germline CDR1 is DFQATT and CDR2 SNEGSKA (reference sequence). CDR3 DNA: TGCAGTGCCTCCCTTTTGAAGGACCCAACTAATGAAAAACTGTTTTTT. Protein product: CSASLLKDPTNEKLFF.

This chain connects TRBV15 to TRBJ2-7; 10 bases agree with TRBD2. The germline gives CDR1 LNHNV, CDR2 YYDKDF (reference sequence). J lost 2 bases, V lost 4 bases, and 5 bases had no gene match. This CDR3 comprises 15 residues. CDR3 amino acids: CATSKTSGFPYEQYF. The CDR3, as DNA: TGTGCCACCAGCAAGACTAGCGGGTTTCCCTACGAGCAGTACTTC.

This clonotype was detected only a few times. The genes are TRBV20-1 and TRBJ2-1; D might be TRBD2 (5 bases). This CDR3 contains 12 residues. CDR1 DFQATT and CDR2 SNEGSKA come from the germline V gene (reference sequence). V lost 0 bases and J lost 9, with 9 bases in between. The CDR3 loop reads CSARDRGIEQFF. The DNA for the CDR3 is TGCAGTGCTAGAGATAGAGGGATTGAGCAGTTCTTC.

The table lists this clonotype with a few counts. The genes are TRBV7-9 and TRBJ2-3; D might be TRBD1 (5 bases). CDR1 is SEHNR and CDR2 is FQNEAQ in the germline V gene (reference sequence). The V gene lost 0 bases and the J gene lost 9 bases, with 7 bases spanning the gap. The CDR3 totals 12 residues. The DNA for the CDR3 is TGTGCCAGCAGCTTAGCGGGGCGAACGCAGTATTTT. It translates to CASSLAGRTQYF.

The chain is built from TRBV5-6 and TRBJ2-4; perhaps TRBD1 as D (6 bases). This CDR3 spans 16 amino acids. Trimming shortened V by 0 bases and J by 4 bases, and 14 bases separated the two germline ends. Germline lookup yields CDR1 SGHDT and CDR2 YYEEEE. The CDR3 here is CASSLEGTSIKNIQYF. As DNA, the CDR3 is TGTGCCAGCAGCTTGGAGGGGACAAGCATTAAAAACATTCAGTACTTC.

In its sample, this clonotype was seen a few times. This chain joins TRBV20-1 and TRBJ2-4, with D unclear. This CDR3 is 13 amino acids long. Trimming removed 1 base at V and 8 bases at J, with 12 bases between. Per germline, CDR1 DFQATT and CDR2 SNEGSKA (reference sequence). DNA for the CDR3: TGCAGTGCTAGAGGCCTCATATCTCACATTCAGTACTTC. Its protein is CSARGLISHIQYF.

In its sample, this clonotype was seen a few times. The rearrangement uses TRBV10-2 and TRBJ2-1; 12 bases are a match to TRBD2. Germline-derived CDR1 and CDR2 are WSHSY and SAAADI. The V gene end was trimmed by 8 bases and the J gene end by 9 bases; junction bases not matched to a gene: 5. The CDR3 is 13 residues long. The CDR3 loop is CASRTSGTGEQFF. In DNA form, the CDR3 reads TGCGCCAGCCGGACTAGCGGGACCGGTGAGCAGTTCTTC.

This clonotype has a handful of counts. The chain recombines TRBV20-1 with TRBJ1-4, with D possibly being TRBD1 (5 bases). Per germline, CDR1 DFQATT and CDR2 SNEGSKA (reference sequence). V lost 4 bases, J lost 7 bases, and 16 bases lay in between. The CDR3 consists of 14 residues. The CDR3 DNA is TGCAGTGCTACCGACCGGGGGGGGGTTGAAAAACTGTTTTTT. Its translation: CSATDRGGVEKLFF.

The chain combines TRBV12-3 or TRBV12-4 with TRBJ2-7, with unresolved D. Trimming took off 7 bases at V and 2 bases at J, with 15 bases between the two ends. The CDR3 covers 14 residues. The CDR3 spells CASTLRTEAYEQYF. The CDR3 DNA reads as TGTGCCAGCACCTTGCGGACGGAAGCCTACGAGCAGTACTTC.

This clonotype was picked up a small number of times. The V call is TRBV5-1, the J call TRBJ2-1; the D gene is possibly TRBD1 (6 bases). Germline CDR1 reads SGHRS; CDR2 reads YFSETQ. This CDR3 contains 15 residues. V gave up 0 bases and J gave up 7 bases, with 14 bases separating them. The CDR3 nucleotides read TGCGCCAGCAGCTTGGCCCAGGGGATGACAAATGAGCAGTTCTTC. This gives the protein CASSLAQGMTNEQFF.

V is TRBV28 and J is TRBJ2-5; TRBD1 matches at 9 bases. The CDR3 extends over 15 amino acids. J gave up 6 bases and V 6 bases, and 11 bases lay outside the gene matches. Germline CDR1 and CDR2: MDHEN and SYDVKM. As DNA, the CDR3 is TGTGCCAGCAGGGGGGGGGGACAGGGTGAAAAGACCCAGTACTTC. This sequence encodes CASRGGGQGEKTQYF.

The chain links TRBV21-1 to TRBJ2-3; the D segment call TRBD1 is taken from the table without a DNA check. TRBV21-1 is listed as a pseudogene. There are 16 residues in the CDR3. As DNA, the CDR3 is TGTGCCAGCAGCGGCGGTCCCCAAATGCGGACAGATACGCAGTATTTT. Translated: CASSGGPQMRTDTQYF.

This clonotype was recorded a few times. V and J are TRBV9 and TRBJ2-3, with 10 bases fitting TRBD2. The V gene end was trimmed by 0 bases and the J gene end by 4 bases; junction bases not matched to a gene: 5. The germline CDR1 and CDR2 sequences are SGDLS and YYNGEE. This CDR3 spans 16 amino acids. The CDR3 DNA reads as TGTGCCAGCAGCGTAGTGGCCGGGACTAGCGCAGATACGCAGTATTTT. This sequence encodes CASSVVAGTSADTQYF.

The CDR3: CASSLPASGDTQYF. CDR3 DNA: TGTGCCAGCAGTTTACCGGCTTCAGGTGATACGCAGTATTTT. The chain employs TRBV12-3 or TRBV12-4 and TRBJ2-3; D remains ambiguous. The CDR3 extends over 14 amino acids. V shed 2 bases and J shed 6 bases, with 12 bases lying between them.

Only a few counts were recorded for this clonotype. This chain connects TRBV7-2 to TRBJ2-1, with D maybe TRBD1 (6 bases). CDR3 length: 14 amino acids. Trimming took 5 bases from V and 5 from J, leaving 13 bases between them. Per germline, CDR1 SGHTA and CDR2 FQGNSA. CDR3 DNA: TGTGCCAGCAGCCACGGGACAACTAACAATGAGCAGTTCTTC. Protein: CASSHGTTNNEQFF.

The rearrangement uses TRBV19 and TRBJ2-7, with 11 positions matching TRBD2. The CDR3 runs to 14 residues. V dropped 6 bases and J dropped 1; count of bases not matched to a gene: 2. The germline V gene has CDR1 LNHDA and CDR2 SQIVND (reference sequence). The CDR3 DNA reads as TGTGCCAGTAGGTCTAGCGGGAGGTCCTACGAGCAGTACTTC. Translated: CASRSSGRSYEQYF.

This clonotype is a singleton in its sample. The V and J genes are TRBV29-1 and TRBJ2-7; 14 nucleotides align to TRBD2. The junction had 9 bases not matched to a gene; V was cut back by 5 bases and J by 3 bases. The CDR3 is 16 residues long. Germline-derived CDR1 and CDR2 are SQVTM and ANQGSEA. CDR3 loop: CSVKRGTSGSIYEQYF. The CDR3 region has the DNA TGCAGCGTTAAGAGAGGGACTAGCGGGAGTATCTACGAGCAGTACTTC.

The chain joins TRBV5-1 to TRBJ2-5; weak D call: TRBD1 (6 bases). Germline CDR1 SGHRS, CDR2 YFSETQ. V was clipped by 3 bases and J by 1 base, with 7 bases between them. The CDR3 totals 13 residues. The CDR3 sequence is CASSWDTQETQYF. DNA of the CDR3: TGCGCCAGCAGCTGGGACACCCAAGAGACCCAGTACTTC.

In this sample, this clonotype turned up a few times. The genes are TRBV5-6 and TRBJ1-3; the match to TRBD1 covers 7 bases. This CDR3 has 17 residues. V was clipped by 6 bases and J by 5 bases; unmatched bases: 17. Germline-derived CDR1 and CDR2 are SGHDT and YYEEEE. CDR3 bases: TGTGCCAGCACAAAGCGGGGGACAGCACCCGAGAGAAACACCATATATTTT. Translation: CASTKRGTAPERNTIYF.

This clonotype was picked up many times. This chain connects TRBV7-9 to TRBJ2-2; 8 nucleotides match TRBD1. With 3 bases clipped from V and 4 bases from J, the junction kept 4 bases outside the gene matches. This CDR3 has 15 residues. Germline V gives CDR1 SEHNR, CDR2 FQNEAQ (reference sequence). CDR3 residues: CASSFRTGSTGELFF. CDR3 in DNA: TGTGCCAGCAGCTTCCGGACAGGGAGCACCGGGGAGCTGTTTTTT.